The clone carrying this T cell receptor beta chain showed up just a few times. Using immunoSEQ multiplex PCR, the repertoire was profiled, and TCRdb retains in-frame clones only, with some absent. Of around 31,000 clones in the sample, 78% were seen once. This sample is part of a study of radiotherapy plus CTLA-4 blockade in lung cancer. With ipilimumab providing CTLA-4 blockade, focal radiation was administered to patients who had chemo-refractory metastatic non-small-cell lung cancer. V shed 4 bases and J shed 8 bases, with 15 bases lying between them. The CDR3 has 14 residues. Germline loops: CDR1 MGHRA, CDR2 YSYEKL.

The sequencing used peripheral blood, collected from a patient treated with radiotherapy plus ipilimumab. This receptor was identified in a human donor with non-small cell lung cancer who had stable disease on radiotherapy plus ipilimumab. The chain uses TRBV4-1 and TRBJ1-3; no clear D. Here the CDR3 reads CASSPTTRADTIYF. DNA of the CDR3: TGCGCCAGCAGCCCAACAACGAGGGCGGACACCATATATTTT.